The 32 T cell receptor beta chains listed next were all sequenced from one sample in a study of T cell repertoires in cytomegalovirus infection (dated by TCRdb to about 2019). Data came from an Illumina HiSeq 1500. Using fastp trimming at Q25 and MiXCR clonotype assembly, TCRdb reanalyzed the public sequencing data and kept in-frame beta chains. Rows are combined by CDR3 protein, so each entry shows the most common genes and DNA. In this sample the table shows about 150,000 distinct CDR3 sequences, 15% to 20% of which occur a single time. The ten largest clones represent 18% of the sample. Sequencing input: CD8+ T cells from PBMCs. The source of these receptors is a human donor in good health (CMV status not recorded). Some clones in this sample may be carry-over from other donors' samples.

The table lists this clonotype with a few counts. V usage is TRBV29-1 and J usage is TRBJ1-4; D ambiguous. The CDR3 runs 15 residues. The germline V and J ends were trimmed by 4 bases and 8 bases, with 20 bases remaining between them. In germline, CDR1 is SQVTM, CDR2 ANQGSEA. The CDR3 DNA is TGCAGCGTTGGGCTCTCGGCAGGAATTAAGGAAAAACTGTTTTTT. It yields the protein CSVGLSAGIKEKLFF.

This clonotype was counted between two and nine times. V and J are TRBV5-1 and TRBJ2-3, with a possible D match to TRBD1 (6 bases). This CDR3 is built from 16 residues. Germline lookup yields CDR1 SGHRS and CDR2 YFSETQ. V was shortened by 4 bases and J by 2 bases, with 17 bases between the two germline ends. CDR3 residues: CASSLPDRIVTDTQYF. The CDR3 DNA reads as TGCGCCAGCAGCCTTCCTGACAGGATAGTCACAGATACGCAGTATTTT.

The chain joins TRBV28 to TRBJ1-1; D call uncertain. Germline loops: CDR1 MDHEN, CDR2 SYDVKM. The CDR3 runs 14 residues. CDR3 loop: CAGRSDAGNTEAFF. The CDR3 nucleotides read TGTGCGGGCAGGTCTGACGCAGGGAACACTGAAGCTTTCTTT. The full variable domain, its missing parts supplied by reference TRBV28 and TRBJ1-1, is DVKVTQSSRYLVKRTGEKVFLECVQDMDHENMFWYRQDPGLGLRLIYFSYDVKMKEKGDIPEGYSVSREKKERFSLILESASTNQTSMYLCAGRSDAGNTEAFFGQGTRLTVV.

The chain is built from TRBV2 and TRBJ1-4; 7 nucleotides match TRBD1. This CDR3 has 13 residues. Germline values: CDR1 SNHLY, CDR2 FYNNEI. Losses at the gene ends were 4 bases for V and 8 bases for J; bases not matched to a gene: 4. CDR3: CASSGRQGEKLFF. CDR3 DNA: TGTGCCAGCAGTGGTCGACAGGGAGAAAAACTGTTTTTT.

This clonotype showed up just a few times. This chain uses TRBV20-1 with TRBJ2-7, with 9 bases identical to TRBD2. This CDR3 contains 15 residues. Germline CDR1 DFQATT, CDR2 SNEGSKA (reference sequence). The V segment lost 0 bases and the J segment 5 bases; nucleotides outside the gene matches: 8. For the CDR3, the DNA is TGCAGTGCTAGAGATCGCCTAGCGGGATTAGACGAGCAGTACTTC. Translating it yields CSARDRLAGLDEQYF.

The chain uses TRBV6-5 and TRBJ1-1, with D unclear. This CDR3 spans 15 amino acids. Trimming removed 0 bases at V and 0 bases at J, with 8 bases between. CDR1 is MNHEY, CDR2 SVGAGI, per germline. CDR3 in DNA: TGTGCCAGCAGTTACTCAGGACCCATGAACACTGAAGCTTTCTTT. Its translation: CASSYSGPMNTEAFF.

Only a few counts were recorded for this clonotype. The V call is TRBV4-1, the J call TRBJ2-5, with 8 bases identical to TRBD2. The CDR3 is made up of 15 amino acids. Germline V gene data show CDR1 as MGHRA and CDR2 as YSYEKL. After removal of 0 bases from V and 5 bases from J, the junction contained 5 bases not matched to a gene. CDR3 sequence: CASSQDVASGETQYF. The CDR3, as DNA: TGCGCCAGCAGCCAAGATGTGGCTAGCGGGGAGACCCAGTACTTC.

The chain employs TRBV7-9 and TRBJ2-1; D possibly uses TRBD1 or TRBD2 (5 bases each). V shed 5 bases and J shed 0 bases, with 11 bases lying between them. The CDR3 covers 15 residues. In germline, CDR1 is SEHNR, CDR2 FQNEAQ (reference sequence). The CDR3 DNA reads TGTGCCAGCAGCCCATTTGGGGGCTCCTACAATGAGCAGTTCTTC. Residues: CASSPFGGSYNEQFF.

This clonotype showed up just a few times. The genes are TRBV7-8 and TRBJ2-7, with D possibly being TRBD2 (6 bases). Trimming cost V 1 base and J 4 bases, with 11 bases left between them. The CDR3 covers 14 residues. Germline lookup yields CDR1 SGHVS and CDR2 FQNEAQ. As DNA, the CDR3 is TGTGCCAGCAGCTTAGTAGCGGAAATATACGAGCAGTACTTC. It codes for CASSLVAEIYEQYF.

V is TRBV7-9 and J is TRBJ1-1; a possible D gene is TRBD1 (6 bases). This CDR3 spans 13 amino acids. CDR1 is SEHNR, CDR2 FQNEAQ, per germline (reference sequence). V gave up 1 base and J gave up 5 bases, with 8 bases separating them. This chain's CDR3 is CASSLGGATEAFF. Written as DNA, the CDR3 is TGTGCCAGCAGCTTAGGGGGGGCAACTGAAGCTTTCTTT.

The genes are TRBV28 and TRBJ2-7; no clear D. The V and J ends lost 10 bases and 2 bases respectively, with 21 bases between them. Per germline, CDR1 MDHEN and CDR2 SYDVKM. The CDR3 contains 15 residues. The CDR3 DNA reads TGTGCCACCCAACTAATCCCCGGGCGCCCCTACGAGCAGTACTTC. Its protein product is CATQLIPGRPYEQYF.

This clonotype was observed a few times. V gene TRBV28 combines with J gene TRBJ2-7; possibly TRBD1 for D (6 bases). V was shortened by 4 bases and J by 2 bases, with 12 bases between the two germline ends. The CDR3 is made up of 14 amino acids. Germline V gene lookup returns CDR1 MDHEN and CDR2 SYDVKM. The CDR3 sequence: CASSSTGTTYEQYF. DNA for the CDR3: TGTGCCAGCAGTTCGACAGGTACTACCTACGAGCAGTACTTC.

The CDR3 nucleotides read TGTGCTAGTGGTTGGTCTAGCAGTAATGAGCAGTTCTTC. This sequence encodes CASGWSSSNEQFF. The gene calls are TRBV12-5 and TRBJ2-1; D perhaps matches TRBD2 (5 bases). V dropped 4 bases and J dropped 7 bases, with 11 bases sitting between them. CDR1 and CDR2 from the germline V gene are LGHNT and FRNRAP. The CDR3 is 13 amino acids.

This clonotype was detected only a few times. The chain employs TRBV10-3 and TRBJ2-1, with TRBD2 matching over 12 bases. This CDR3 is built from 15 residues. Germline CDR1 reads ENHRY; CDR2 reads SYGVKD. The V gene end was trimmed by 3 bases and the J gene end by 7 bases; junction bases not matched to a gene: 4. The CDR3 here is CAISELAGGGNEQFF. CDR3 DNA: TGTGCCATCAGTGAACTAGCGGGGGGAGGGAATGAGCAGTTCTTC.

A few counts support this clonotype. One end of the junction is discordant with germline, which a read error may explain. The chain recombines TRBV4-1 with TRBJ1-1; no reliable D call. The germline V gene encodes CDR1 MGHRA and CDR2 YSYEKL. The CDR3 totals 11 residues. The CDR3 bases are TGTGCCAGCAGCCAAGTATCTGAAGCTTTCTTT. It translates to CASSQVSEAFF.

The gene calls are TRBV6-5 and TRBJ2-5, with 7 bases fitting TRBD1. Germline V gives CDR1 MNHEY, CDR2 SVGAGI. The CDR3 runs 15 residues. Trimming took 2 bases from V and 1 from J; bases not matched to a gene: 4. The CDR3 DNA follows: TGTGCCAGCAGTTACGCCGACAGGGCCCAAGAGACCCAGTACTTC. Encoded protein: CASSYADRAQETQYF.

This clonotype was observed a few times. The V call is TRBV29-1, the J call TRBJ2-7; TRBD1 might be the D (6 bases). Trimming left V 0 bases short and J 4 bases short, with 13 bases between. Germline loops: CDR1 SQVTM, CDR2 ANQGSEA. This CDR3 has 14 amino acids. CDR3 nucleotide sequence: TGCAGCGTTGAAGATACCATAGGGACATACGAGCAGTACTTC. The encoded protein is CSVEDTIGTYEQYF.

The sample holds a few counts of this clonotype. The chain uses TRBV7-9 and TRBJ2-7; D assignment may be TRBD1 or TRBD2 (5 bases each). V lost 4 bases to trimming and J lost 5 bases, with 18 bases between them. The germline CDR1 and CDR2 sequences are SEHNR and FQNEAQ (reference sequence). The CDR3 sequence is 15 residues long. Written as DNA, the CDR3 is TGTGCCAGCAGCTACCCAGGGAGAAATGGGAACGAGCAGTACTTC. Its translation is CASSYPGRNGNEQYF.

A few counts support this clonotype. CDR3 region: CASSLILAGSGETQYF. The CDR3 region has the DNA TGTGCCAGCAGTTTAATCCTAGCGGGGAGTGGAGAGACCCAGTACTTC. The J gene is TRBJ2-5, the V gene TRBV12-3 or TRBV12-4; the match to TRBD2 covers 9 bases. J lost 4 bases, V lost 2 bases, and 8 bases had no gene match. The length of the CDR3 is 16 residues.

This chain links TRBV20-1 with TRBJ2-1; TRBD2 aligns across 13 bases. V was clipped by 6 bases and J by 5 bases; unmatched bases: 13. The CDR3 spans 17 residues. CDR1 is DFQATT, CDR2 SNEGSKA, per germline (reference sequence). CDR3 coding DNA: TGCAGTGCGAGACTAGCGGGGGGCCATATCCGGAACAATGAGCAGTTCTTC. Translated: CSARLAGGHIRNNEQFF.

This clonotype has only a few counts. J is TRBJ2-1 and V is TRBV28; D might be TRBD1 (5 bases). V was clipped by 6 bases and J by 10 bases, with 10 bases between them. CDR1 MDHEN and CDR2 SYDVKM come from the germline V gene. The CDR3 runs 11 residues. Here the CDR3 reads CASRRGVEQFF. CDR3 DNA sequence: TGTGCCAGCAGAAGGGGTGTAGAGCAGTTCTTC. The whole variable domain, remainder taken from reference TRBV28 and TRBJ2-1, is DVKVTQSSRYLVKRTGEKVFLECVQDMDHENMFWYRQDPGLGLRLIYFSYDVKMKEKGDIPEGYSVSREKKERFSLILESASTNQTSMYLCASRRGVEQFFGPGTRLTVL.

This clonotype was seen more than once but under ten times. The V and J genes are TRBV7-6 and TRBJ2-3, with 8 bases that match TRBD2. The J segment lost 2 bases and the V segment lost 5 bases, leaving 6 bases of the junction unmatched. The germline V gene encodes CDR1 SGHVS and CDR2 FNYEAQ. This CDR3 contains 15 residues. The CDR3 DNA follows: TGTGCCAGCAGCAGAGAGCGGGGGCCCACAGATACGCAGTATTTT. This gives the protein CASSRERGPTDTQYF.

J is TRBJ2-7 and V is TRBV28; 7 nucleotides match TRBD2. The CDR3 runs 15 residues. Trimming removed 3 bases from V and 2 bases from J; junction bases left unmatched: 7. Germline lookup yields CDR1 MDHEN and CDR2 SYDVKM. The CDR3 reads CASSFLRAGPYEQYF. The CDR3 DNA is TGTGCCAGCAGTTTCCTTAGAGCGGGACCCTACGAGCAGTACTTC.

The chain links TRBV12-3 or TRBV12-4 to TRBJ2-1; D may be TRBD1 (5 bases). Trimming pared 4 bases from V and 5 bases from J, leaving 18 bases between. This CDR3 contains 16 residues. The CDR3 sequence is CASSSVLGYRNNEQFF. The CDR3, as DNA: TGTGCCAGCAGTTCTGTCCTTGGTTACAGGAACAATGAGCAGTTCTTC.

This clonotype appeared once. The J gene is TRBJ2-7, the V gene TRBV25-1, with D tentatively TRBD1 or TRBD2 (5 bases each). The CDR3 runs to 12 residues. The germline V and J ends were trimmed by 8 bases and 7 bases, with 15 bases remaining between them. The V gene's germline CDR1 is MGHDK and CDR2 SYGVNS. The DNA for the CDR3 is TGTGCCAGCTCTTTGGGGGTTGAGGAGCAGTACTTC. This encodes CASSLGVEEQYF.

DNA of the CDR3: TGTGCCAGCAGTTACTCGGCGGGGGGGTCCACAGATACGCAGTATTTT. Protein product: CASSYSAGGSTDTQYF. The chain combines TRBV6-2 or TRBV6-3 with TRBJ2-3, with TRBD2 identical over 9 bases. Trimming removed 0 bases from V and 2 bases from J; junction bases left unmatched: 3. This CDR3 region has 16 residues. Germline V gives CDR1 MNHEY, CDR2 SVGEGT.

This clonotype was counted at least ten times. The CDR3 protein is CASSLGQRAGEQYF. The CDR3 DNA reads TGTGCCAGCAGCTTAGGACAGCGTGCAGGCGAGCAGTACTTC. This chain links TRBV7-9 with TRBJ2-7, with D possibly being TRBD1 (5 bases). This CDR3 has 14 residues. V was pared by 1 base and J by 6 bases, with 13 bases between. Germline values: CDR1 SEHNR, CDR2 FQNEAQ (reference sequence).

This clonotype occurred a few times. The V and J genes are TRBV6-2 or TRBV6-3 and TRBJ2-7; the D call may be TRBD1 or TRBD2 (5 bases each). With 6 bases removed from V and 1 base from J, the gap between germline ends came to 16 bases. CDR3 length: 15 amino acids. Germline CDR1 reads MNHEY; CDR2 reads SVGEGT. CDR3 DNA sequence: TGTGCCAGCAGCCCAACCGGGACGGATTCCTACGAGCAGTACTTC. It specifies CASSPTGTDSYEQYF.

The genes are TRBV7-2 and TRBJ2-3, with 12 bases aligning to TRBD2. The CDR3 spans 15 residues. With 3 bases clipped from V and 6 bases from J, the junction kept 4 bases outside the gene matches. In germline, CDR1 is SGHTA, CDR2 FQGNSA. CDR3 sequence (DNA): TGTGCCAGCAGCTTCGGACTAGCGGGATGGGATACGCAGTATTTT. Its translation: CASSFGLAGWDTQYF.

This clonotype was observed a single time. CDR3 protein: CASATRGANTEAFF. The CDR3 DNA follows: TGTGCCAGTGCTACCAGGGGAGCGAACACTGAAGCTTTCTTT. The chain recombines TRBV19 with TRBJ1-1; D possibly corresponds to TRBD1 (6 bases). The germline V gene encodes CDR1 LNHDA and CDR2 SQIVND (reference sequence). V was cut by 8 bases and J by 1 base, with 14 bases left in between. This CDR3 has 14 amino acids.

A few counts support this clonotype. The chain is built from TRBV7-9 and TRBJ2-5; D may be TRBD1 or TRBD2 (5 bases each). The CDR3 is 13 residues long. With 8 bases removed from V and 1 base from J, the gap between germline ends came to 11 bases. The V gene's germline CDR1 is SEHNR and CDR2 FQNEAQ (reference sequence). CDR3 protein: CASLGGGQETQYF. The CDR3 DNA is TGTGCCAGCCTCGGTGGGGGCCAAGAGACCCAGTACTTC.

This clonotype was counted a few times. The chain carries TRBV19 and TRBJ1-1; D remains unclear. Deletions cut 2 bases from V and 0 bases from J, with 7 bases between. Germline V gives CDR1 LNHDA, CDR2 SQIVND (reference sequence). This CDR3 contains 14 residues. The CDR3 loop is CASSIKKLNTEAFF. CDR3 nucleotide sequence: TGTGCCAGTAGTATAAAAAAGTTGAACACTGAAGCTTTCTTT.